The clone carrying this T cell receptor beta chain was detected once. Its antigen remains unidentified. This CDR3 is 16 amino acids long. The germline V gene has CDR1 SGHTA and CDR2 FQGNSA. Trimming removed 1 base at V and 0 bases at J, with 12 bases between. Primers included in the PCR were 60 Vbeta and 13 Jbeta primers. Libraries were prepared by immunoSEQ multiplex PCR; TCRdb keeps only in-frame clonotypes and omits some of them. The data show roughly 100,000 clones, approximately 83% seen once. These data are taken from a study of cytomegalovirus exposure and HLA in healthy donors. General observations from the study: With later analysis, a missense DCLRE1C variant became linked to TCR beta V- and J-gene trimming. According to the study, around 160 TCR beta chains were cytomegalovirus-associated. Roughly even sequencing depth across donors was the assumption behind the presence/absence analyses. The majority of TCR sequences were rare, yet some public TCRs appeared in many donors.

This chain links TRBV7-2 with TRBJ1-2; TRBD1 might be the D (6 bases). The origin of this receptor is a young man in good health and CMV-seronegative. The material sequenced was PBMCs. The CDR3 loop is CASSLGGGEANYGYTF. CDR3 DNA sequence: TGTGCCAGCAGCTTAGGGGGGGGCGAAGCTAACTATGGCTACACCTTC. Combining the CDR3 with reference TRBV7-2 and TRBJ1-2 gives the whole variable domain GAGVSQSPSNKVTEKGKDVELRCDPISGHTALYWYRQSLGQGLEFLIYFQGNSAPDKSGLPSDRFSAERTGGSVSTLTIQRTQQEDSAVYLCASSLGGGEANYGYTFGSGTRLTVV.